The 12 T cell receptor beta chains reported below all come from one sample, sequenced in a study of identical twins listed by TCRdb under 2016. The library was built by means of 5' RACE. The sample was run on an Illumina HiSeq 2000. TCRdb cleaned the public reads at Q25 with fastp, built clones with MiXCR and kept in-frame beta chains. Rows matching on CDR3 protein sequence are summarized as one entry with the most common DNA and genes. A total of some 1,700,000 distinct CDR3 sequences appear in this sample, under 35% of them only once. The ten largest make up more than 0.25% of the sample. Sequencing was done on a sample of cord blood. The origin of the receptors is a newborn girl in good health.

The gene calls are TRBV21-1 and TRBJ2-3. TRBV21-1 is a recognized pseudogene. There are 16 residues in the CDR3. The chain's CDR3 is CASSKAASGSTDTQYF. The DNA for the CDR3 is TGTGCCAGCAGCAAAGCGGCTAGCGGTAGCACAGATACGCAGTATTTT.

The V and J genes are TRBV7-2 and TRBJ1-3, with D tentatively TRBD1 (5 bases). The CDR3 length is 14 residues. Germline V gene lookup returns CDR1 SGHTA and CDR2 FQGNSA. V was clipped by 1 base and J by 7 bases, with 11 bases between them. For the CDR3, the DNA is TGTGCCAGCAGCTTAGGGGCAGGGAGGAACACCATATATTTT. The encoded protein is CASSLGAGRNTIYF. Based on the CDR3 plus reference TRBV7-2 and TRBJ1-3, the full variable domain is GAGVSQSPSNKVTEKGKDVELRCDPISGHTALYWYRQSLGQGLEFLIYFQGNSAPDKSGLPSDRFSAERTGGSVSTLTIQRTQQEDSAVYLCASSLGAGRNTIYFGEGSWLTVV.

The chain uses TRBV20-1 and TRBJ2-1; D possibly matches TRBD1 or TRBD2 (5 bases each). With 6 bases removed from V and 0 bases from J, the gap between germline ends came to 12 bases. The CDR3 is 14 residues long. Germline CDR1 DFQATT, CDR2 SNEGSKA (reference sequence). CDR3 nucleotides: TGCAGTGCCAAAGGGACGGACTCCTACAATGAGCAGTTCTTC. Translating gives CSAKGTDSYNEQFF.

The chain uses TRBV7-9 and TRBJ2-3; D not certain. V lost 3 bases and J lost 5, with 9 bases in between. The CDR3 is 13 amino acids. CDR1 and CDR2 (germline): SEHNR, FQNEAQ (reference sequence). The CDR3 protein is CASSLAFGDTQYF. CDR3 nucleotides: TGTGCCAGCAGCTTGGCCTTCGGAGATACGCAGTATTTT.

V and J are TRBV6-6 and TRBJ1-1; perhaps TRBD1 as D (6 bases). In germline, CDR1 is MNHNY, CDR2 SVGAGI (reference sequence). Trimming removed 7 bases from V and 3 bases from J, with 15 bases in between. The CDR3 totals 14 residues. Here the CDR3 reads CASNLQGDDTEAFF. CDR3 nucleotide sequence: TGTGCCAGCAACCTACAGGGAGATGACACTGAAGCTTTCTTT.

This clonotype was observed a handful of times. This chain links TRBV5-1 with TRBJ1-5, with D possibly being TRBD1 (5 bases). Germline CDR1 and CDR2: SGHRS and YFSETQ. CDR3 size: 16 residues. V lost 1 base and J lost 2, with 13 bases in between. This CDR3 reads CASSLRGGGGNQPQHF. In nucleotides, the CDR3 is TGCGCCAGCAGCTTGAGAGGTGGGGGGGGCAATCAGCCCCAGCATTTT.

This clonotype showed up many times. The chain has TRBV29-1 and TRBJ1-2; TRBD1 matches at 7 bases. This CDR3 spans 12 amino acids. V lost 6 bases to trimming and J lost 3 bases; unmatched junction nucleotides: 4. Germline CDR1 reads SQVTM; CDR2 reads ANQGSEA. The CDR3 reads CSVATGYYGYTF. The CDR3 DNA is TGCAGCGTAGCGACAGGGTACTATGGCTACACCTTC.

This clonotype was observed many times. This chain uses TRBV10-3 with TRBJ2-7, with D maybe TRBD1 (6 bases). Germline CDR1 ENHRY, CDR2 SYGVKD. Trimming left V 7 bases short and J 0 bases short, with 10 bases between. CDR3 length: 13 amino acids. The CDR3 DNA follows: TGTGCCATCATGAGGGACACCTCCTACGAGCAGTACTTC. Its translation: CAIMRDTSYEQYF.

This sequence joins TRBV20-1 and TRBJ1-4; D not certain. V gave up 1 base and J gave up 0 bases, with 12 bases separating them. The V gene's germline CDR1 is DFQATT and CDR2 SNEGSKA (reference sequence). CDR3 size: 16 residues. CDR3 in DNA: TGCAGTGCTAGAGTGGGCCCGCTTGCAACTAATGAAAAACTGTTTTTT. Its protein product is CSARVGPLATNEKLFF.

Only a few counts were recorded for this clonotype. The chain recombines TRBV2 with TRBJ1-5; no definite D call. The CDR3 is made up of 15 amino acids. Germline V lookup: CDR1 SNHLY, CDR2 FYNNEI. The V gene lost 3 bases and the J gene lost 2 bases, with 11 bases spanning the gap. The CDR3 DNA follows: TGTGCCAGCAGTGAGTTTGGGCAGGGCAATCAGCCCCAGCATTTT. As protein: CASSEFGQGNQPQHF.

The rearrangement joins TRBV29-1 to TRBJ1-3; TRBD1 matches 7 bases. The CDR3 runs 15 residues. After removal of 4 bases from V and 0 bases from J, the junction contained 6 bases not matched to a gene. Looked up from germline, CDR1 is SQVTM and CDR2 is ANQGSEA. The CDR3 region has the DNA TGCAGCGTTGGGACAGGCTACGACTCTGGAAACACCATATATTTT. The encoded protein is CSVGTGYDSGNTIYF.

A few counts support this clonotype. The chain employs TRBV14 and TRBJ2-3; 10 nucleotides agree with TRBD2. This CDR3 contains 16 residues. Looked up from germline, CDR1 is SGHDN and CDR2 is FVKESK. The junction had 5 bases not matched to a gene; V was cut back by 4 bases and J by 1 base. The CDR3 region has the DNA TGTGCCAGCAGCCCCCCCGGGACTAGCGGCACAGATACGCAGTATTTT. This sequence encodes CASSPPGTSGTDTQYF.